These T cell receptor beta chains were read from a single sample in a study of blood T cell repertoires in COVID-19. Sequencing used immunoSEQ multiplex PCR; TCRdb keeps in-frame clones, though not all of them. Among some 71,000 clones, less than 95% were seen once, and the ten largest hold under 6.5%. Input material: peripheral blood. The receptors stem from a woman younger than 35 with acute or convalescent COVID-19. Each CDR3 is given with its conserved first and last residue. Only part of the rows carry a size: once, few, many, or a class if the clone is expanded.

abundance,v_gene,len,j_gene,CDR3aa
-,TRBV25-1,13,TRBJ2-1,CASSGTRLNEQFF
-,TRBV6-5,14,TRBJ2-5,CASSRAGPQETQYF
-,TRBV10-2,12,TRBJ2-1,CASSESLNEQFF
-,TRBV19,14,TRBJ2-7,CASSSLTGTYEQYF
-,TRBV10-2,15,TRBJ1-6,CASSVDSSYNSPLHF
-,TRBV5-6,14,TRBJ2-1,CASSYRQATNEQFF
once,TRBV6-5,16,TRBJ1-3,CASSLGRPNSGNTIYF
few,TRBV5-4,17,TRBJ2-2,CASSWGLAGGISGELFF
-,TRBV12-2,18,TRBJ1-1,CASRFWTTWGFGGTEAFF
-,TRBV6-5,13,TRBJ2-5,CASRMAVQETQYF
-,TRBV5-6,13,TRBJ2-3,CASSLDRGDTQYF
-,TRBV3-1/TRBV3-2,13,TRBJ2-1,CASSQDLKNEQFF
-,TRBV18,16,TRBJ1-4,CASSPTRTGSSEKLFF
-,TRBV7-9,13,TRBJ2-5,CASSLTYQETQYF
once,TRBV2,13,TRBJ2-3,CASQDYYTDTQYF
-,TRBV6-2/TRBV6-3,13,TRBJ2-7,CASSTGQGPEQYF
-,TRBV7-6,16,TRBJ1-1,CASSAWAGGRNTEAFF
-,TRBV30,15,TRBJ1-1,CAWSVRRQVNWEAFF
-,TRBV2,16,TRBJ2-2,CASRLQGDLNTGELFF
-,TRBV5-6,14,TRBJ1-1,CASSLVDRDTEAFF
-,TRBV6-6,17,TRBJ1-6,CASSPTPPGQLNSPLHF
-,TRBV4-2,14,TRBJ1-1,CASSQDLDSREAFF
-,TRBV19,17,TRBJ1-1,CASYPRGQVGLNTEAFF
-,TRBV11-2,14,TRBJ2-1,CASSSTRSYNEQFF
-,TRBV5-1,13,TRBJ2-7,CASSQGSSYEQYF
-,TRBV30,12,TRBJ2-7,CAWSGGRYEQYF
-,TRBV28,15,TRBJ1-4,CASSFEGAMNEKLFF
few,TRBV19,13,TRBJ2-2,CASTSTGAGELFF
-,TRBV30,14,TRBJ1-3,CAWGTGLTGNTIYF
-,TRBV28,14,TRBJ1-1,CASSPRQGLTEAFF
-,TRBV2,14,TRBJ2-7,CASSRQGQNYEQYF
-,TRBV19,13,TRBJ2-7,CASSRDRGYEQYF
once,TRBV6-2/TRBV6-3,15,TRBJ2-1,CASSLERETYNEQFF
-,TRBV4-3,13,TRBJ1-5,CASSQVIEEPQHF
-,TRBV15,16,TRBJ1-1,CATSIGGQTPNTEAFF
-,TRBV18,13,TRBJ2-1,CASSPRGGGEQFF
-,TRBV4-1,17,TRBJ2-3,CASSQEASGQHTDTQYF
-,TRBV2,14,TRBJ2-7,CASSYGGSSGEQYF
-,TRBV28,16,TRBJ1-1,CASSSTGVDRGTEAFF
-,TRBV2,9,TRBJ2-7,CASSPGSDF
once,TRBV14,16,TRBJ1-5,CASSPPRGHFNQPQHF
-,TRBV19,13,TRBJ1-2,CASSLLDNYGYTF
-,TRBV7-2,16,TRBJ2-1,CASSLWSSGSPVEQFF
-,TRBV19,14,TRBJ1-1,CASSIGMQRTEAFF
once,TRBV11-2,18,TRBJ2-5,CASSLVDRQARPQETQYF
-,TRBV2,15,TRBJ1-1,CASREIDSVDAEAFF
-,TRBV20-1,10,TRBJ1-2,CSATPLQVAF
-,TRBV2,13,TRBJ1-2,CASSGQGNYGYTF
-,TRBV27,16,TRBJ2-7,CASRTMGLADSYEQYF
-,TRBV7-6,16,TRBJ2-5,CASSLERSGTWTAQYF
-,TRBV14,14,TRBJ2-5,CASSQEAHPGAQYF